A selection of T cell receptor beta chains follows, all from one sample in a study of CD8 T cells in ankylosing spondylitis. TCRdb re-called the 5' RACE reads with MiXCR, one entry per CDR3 protein. Among 150,000 to 200,000 distinct CDR3 sequences listed, around a tenth were seen once. The sample comprised blood, either unsorted or a sorted T cell fraction (not recorded which). These receptors came from a female donor with ankylosing spondylitis or in good health (not recorded which). The CDR3 runs from the conserved cysteine through the conserved F or W. D genes are given only for firm matches. Only part of the rows carry a size: once, few, many, or a class if the clone is expanded.

clone_size | d_call | j_call | v_call | cdr3_aa | cdr3_nt
many | - | TRBJ2-1 | TRBV29-1 | CSVESLATHNEQFF | TGCAGCGTTGAATCCCTAGCAACCCACAATGAGCAGTTCTTC
- | TRBD2 | TRBJ2-7 | TRBV20-1 | CSATPGLAGATYEQYF | TGCAGTGCAACCCCGGGACTAGCGGGAGCTACCTACGAGCAGTACTTC
- | - | TRBJ2-1 | TRBV28 | CASSLRTGFYNEQFF | TGTGCCAGCAGTTTAAGAACAGGATTCTACAATGAGCAGTTCTTC
- | - | TRBJ2-5 | TRBV15 | CATSGGSGRETQYF | TGTGCCACCAGCGGGGGTAGCGGTCGGGAGACCCAGTACTTC
many | - | TRBJ1-3 | TRBV27 | CASSPRGAGNTIYF | TGTGCCAGCAGTCCTCGGGGGGCTGGAAACACCATATATTTT
- | - | TRBJ1-5 | TRBV28 | CASSFHRQTTSYSNQPQHF | TGTGCCAGCAGTTTCCACCGACAGACGACCTCTTATAGCAATCAGCCCCAGCATTTT
- | - | TRBJ1-1 | TRBV12-3/TRBV12-4 | CASSPPLSQGAFF | TGTGCCAGCAGTCCCCCGTTATCCCAGGGAGCTTTCTTT
- | TRBD2 | TRBJ2-3 | TRBV20-1 | CSAPRALGTSGREGTDTQYF | TGCAGTGCCCCACGGGCGCTCGGGACTAGCGGGAGAGAGGGTACAGATACGCAGTATTTT
few | TRBD2 | TRBJ2-1 | TRBV6-5 | CASSSSRTSGRLGEQFF | TGTGCCAGCAGTTCCTCCAGGACTAGCGGGAGACTGGGTGAGCAGTTCTTC
few | TRBD2 | TRBJ2-1 | TRBV20-1 | CSAREREREQFF | TGCAGTGCTAGAGAGCGGGAGCGTGAGCAGTTCTTC
- | TRBD2 | TRBJ2-1 | TRBV6-1 | CASSPLAARDEQFF | TGTGCCAGCAGTCCGCTAGCGGCGAGGGATGAGCAGTTCTTC
many | - | TRBJ1-6 | TRBV20-1 | CSAPGPSSYNSPLHF | TGCAGTGCCCCCGGGCCGAGCTCCTATAATTCACCCCTCCACTTT
- | - | TRBJ1-1 | TRBV7-2 | CASSLDQGAAFF | TGTGCCAGCAGCTTAGATCAGGGAGCAGCTTTCTTT
few | - | TRBJ2-1 | TRBV24-1 | CATSDRGASSYNEQFF | TGTGCCACCAGTGATCGAGGAGCCAGCTCCTACAATGAGCAGTTCTTC
- | TRBD1 | TRBJ2-7 | TRBV27 | CASSLYGTGYEQYF | TGTGCCAGCAGTTTATATGGGACAGGCTACGAGCAGTACTTC
many | - | TRBJ2-2 | TRBV24-1 | CASSLGITGELFF | TGTGCCTCCTCCCTTGGAATCACCGGGGAGCTGTTTTTT
few | - | TRBJ2-1 | TRBV20-1 | CSGSAYNEQFF | TGCAGTGGTTCGGCTTACAATGAGCAGTTCTTC
few | - | TRBJ1-1 | TRBV7-2 | CASSPVRTLNTEAFF | TGTGCCAGCAGCCCAGTTCGGACGTTGAACACTGAAGCTTTCTTT
many | - | TRBJ1-1 | TRBV7-9 | CASSLVSGATEAFF | TGTGCCAGCAGCTTAGTATCAGGGGCAACTGAAGCTTTCTTT
few | TRBD2 | TRBJ2-1 | TRBV28 | CASSFSPSGRLNEQFF | TGTGCCAGCAGTTTTTCCCCTAGCGGGAGACTCAATGAGCAGTTCTTC
few | TRBD2 | TRBJ2-1 | TRBV2 | CARSGRGEQFF | TGTGCCAGAAGCGGGAGGGGTGAGCAGTTCTTC
many | - | TRBJ1-1 | TRBV5-1 | CASSSSGARAEAFF | TGCGCCAGCAGCTCCTCGGGGGCGCGGGCTGAAGCTTTCTTT
- | TRBD1 | TRBJ2-1 | TRBV24-1 | CATSEPQGANEQFF | TGTGCCACCAGTGAACCACAGGGGGCCAATGAGCAGTTCTTC
many | TRBD1 | TRBJ2-1 | TRBV19 | CASSNIYRDRGYNEQFF | TGTGCCAGTAGTAACATATACCGGGACAGGGGTTACAATGAGCAGTTCTTC
few | - | TRBJ2-2 | TRBV4-3 | CASSQPGVDGELFF | TGCGCCAGCAGCCAACCGGGAGTTGACGGGGAGCTGTTTTTT
many | TRBD2 | TRBJ2-5 | TRBV5-1 | CASSLGTSAQETQYF | TGCGCCAGCAGCTTGGGAACTAGCGCCCAAGAGACCCAGTACTTC
- | TRBD2 | TRBJ2-1 | TRBV4-1 | CASSRHVGGSNGEQFF | TGCGCCAGCAGCCGCCACGTTGGCGGGAGTAATGGTGAGCAGTTCTTC
many | TRBD1 | TRBJ2-7 | TRBV7-6 | CASSSGQDYEQYF | TGTGCCAGCAGCTCTGGACAGGACTACGAGCAGTACTTC
- | - | TRBJ1-1 | TRBV25-1 | CASSDIGYNTEAFF | TGTGCCAGCAGTGATATAGGGTACAACACTGAAGCTTTCTTT
- | TRBD2 | TRBJ2-2 | TRBV20-1 | CSAPGLAGGRTRELFF | TGCAGTGCACCGGGACTAGCGGGAGGCCGTACCCGGGAGCTGTTTTTT
many | - | TRBJ2-7 | TRBV6-2/TRBV6-3 | CASSGGAYEQYF | TGTGCCAGCAGCGGGGGAGCCTACGAGCAGTACTTC
few | TRBD2 | TRBJ2-3 | TRBV30 | CAWLAGTDTQYF | TGTGCCTGGTTAGCGGGGACAGATACGCAGTATTTT
once | - | TRBJ2-7 | TRBV2 | CASSDTGRGTYEQYF | TGTGCCAGCAGCGATACAGGACGGGGAACCTACGAGCAGTACTTC
many | - | TRBJ2-3 | TRBV9 | CASSDWDAVLTDTQYF | TGTGCCAGCAGCGATTGGGACGCGGTACTAACAGATACGCAGTATTTT
- | - | TRBJ1-5 | TRBV29-1 | CSARGESNQPQHF | TGCAGCGCTCGGGGGGAAAGCAATCAGCCCCAGCATTTT
many | - | TRBJ1-1 | TRBV29-1 | CSVEADGREAFF | TGCAGCGTTGAAGCCGACGGCAGGGAAGCTTTCTTT
few | TRBD1 | TRBJ1-1 | TRBV12-3/TRBV12-4 | CASRRGPTEAFF | TGTGCCAGCAGGAGGGGGCCCACTGAAGCTTTCTTT
few | TRBD1 | TRBJ2-7 | TRBV6-1 | CASSWAQDRTYEQYF | TGTGCCAGCTCATGGGCTCAGGACAGGACCTACGAGCAGTACTTC
- | TRBD1 | TRBJ1-2 | TRBV27 | CASRTDRERFNGYTF | TGTGCCAGCAGAACGGACAGGGAGCGATTTAATGGCTACACCTTC
- | TRBD1 | TRBJ2-7 | TRBV7-9 | CASSQWTGYGEQYF | TGTGCCAGCAGCCAGTGGACAGGGTATGGCGAGCAGTACTTC
few | - | TRBJ1-2 | TRBV6-1 | CASSPGANYGYTF | TGTGCCAGCAGCCCCGGGGCTAACTATGGCTACACCTTC
many | - | TRBJ2-3 | TRBV24-1 | CATSSLRDTDTQYF | TGTGCCACCTCGTCCCTGCGGGATACAGATACGCAGTATTTT
many | - | TRBJ2-1 | TRBV5-1 | CASSLVPGERYEQFF | TGCGCCAGCAGCTTGGTTCCGGGAGAACGGTATGAGCAGTTCTTC
few | - | TRBJ2-7 | TRBV5-6 | CASSSNTLEQYF | TGTGCCAGCAGCTCAAACACTCTGGAGCAGTACTTC
- | - | TRBJ2-5 | TRBV2 | CASSTVEAGTKTQYF | TGTGCCAGCAGTACGGTAGAGGCGGGAACGAAGACCCAGTACTTC
few | TRBD2 | TRBJ2-7 | TRBV19 | CASSSPGTSGKGEQYF | TGTGCCAGTAGTTCCCCTGGGACTAGCGGGAAAGGCGAGCAGTACTTC
- | - | TRBJ2-7 | TRBV12-2 | CASRPPYEQYF | TGTGCAAGTCGCCCCCCCTACGAGCAGTACTTC
many | TRBD2 | TRBJ2-7 | TRBV7-2 | CASSPLGTSGSYEQYF | TGTGCCAGCAGTCCTTTGGGAACTAGCGGGAGTTACGAGCAGTACTTC
- | - | TRBJ1-1 | TRBV9 | CASSVDKRGEAFF | TGTGCCAGCAGCGTAGATAAACGAGGTGAAGCTTTCTTT
many | TRBD1 | TRBJ1-2 | TRBV28 | CASSLWRDRVGGYTF | TGTGCCAGCAGTTTATGGAGGGACAGGGTAGGAGGCTACACCTTC